This TCR beta chain was documented in a study of CD4 T cells in relation to SARS-CoV-2 and coronaviruses. Study overall: Controls used an HIV-1 Nef peptide pool or no peptide.

Before the COVID-19 pandemic, during about 2010-2019, CD4+ T cells were taken from unexposed donors. Isolation of CD4+ T cells took place after less than 11 days in culture. This clone was seen a single time. Its antigen is undetermined. The method was immunoSEQ multiplex PCR; TCRdb's version includes in-frame clones alone and lacks a portion of them. The table includes 9,000 to 15,000 clones, approximately 80% detected once. CDR3 size: 16 residues. Germline lookup yields CDR1 SEHNR and CDR2 FQNEAQ (reference sequence). With 1 base clipped from V and 5 bases from J, the junction kept 10 bases outside the gene matches.

This rearrangement joins TRBV7-9 to TRBJ1-2, with 7 bases fitting TRBD1. The clonotype was recovered from a human donor in good health. Sequencing input: CD4+ T cells from PBMCs, cultured in vitro. The CDR3 region is CASSLGQTGSIYGYTF. In DNA, the CDR3 is TGTGCCAGCAGCTTAGGCCAGACAGGGTCCATTTATGGCTACACCTTC.